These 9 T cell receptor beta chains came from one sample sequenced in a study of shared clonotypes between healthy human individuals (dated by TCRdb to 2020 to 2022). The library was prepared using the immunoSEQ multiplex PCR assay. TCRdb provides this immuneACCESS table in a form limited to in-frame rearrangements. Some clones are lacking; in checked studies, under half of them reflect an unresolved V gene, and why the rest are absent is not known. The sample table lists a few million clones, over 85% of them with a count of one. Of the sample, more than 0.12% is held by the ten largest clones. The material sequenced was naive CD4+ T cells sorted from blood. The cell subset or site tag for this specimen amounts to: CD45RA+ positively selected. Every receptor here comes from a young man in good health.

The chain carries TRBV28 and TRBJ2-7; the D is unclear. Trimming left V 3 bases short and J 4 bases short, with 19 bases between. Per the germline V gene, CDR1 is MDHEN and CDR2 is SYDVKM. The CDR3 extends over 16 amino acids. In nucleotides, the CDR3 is TGTGCCAGCAGTTTTAGGCGAGGTGACCGGAAATACGAGCAGTACTTC. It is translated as CASSFRRGDRKYEQYF.

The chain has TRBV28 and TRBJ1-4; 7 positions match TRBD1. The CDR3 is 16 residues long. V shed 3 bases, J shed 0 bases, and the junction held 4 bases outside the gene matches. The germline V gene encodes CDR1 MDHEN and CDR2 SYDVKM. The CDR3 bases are TGTGCCAGCAGTTTTATGGGGACAGCAACTAATGAAAAACTGTTTTTT. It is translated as CASSFMGTATNEKLFF.

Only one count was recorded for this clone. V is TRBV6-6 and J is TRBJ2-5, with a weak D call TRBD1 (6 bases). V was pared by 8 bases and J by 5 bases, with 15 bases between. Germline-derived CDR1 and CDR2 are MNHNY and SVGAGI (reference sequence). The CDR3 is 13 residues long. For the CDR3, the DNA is TGTGCCAGCCGGCAGGGGAATTCGGAGACCCAGTACTTC. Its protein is CASRQGNSETQYF.

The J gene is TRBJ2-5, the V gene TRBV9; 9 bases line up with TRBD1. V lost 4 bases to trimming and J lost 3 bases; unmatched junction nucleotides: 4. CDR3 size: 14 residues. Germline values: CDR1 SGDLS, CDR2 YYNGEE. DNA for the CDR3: TGTGCCAGCAGCCCCTGGGACAGGGAAGAGACCCAGTACTTC. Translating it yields CASSPWDREETQYF.

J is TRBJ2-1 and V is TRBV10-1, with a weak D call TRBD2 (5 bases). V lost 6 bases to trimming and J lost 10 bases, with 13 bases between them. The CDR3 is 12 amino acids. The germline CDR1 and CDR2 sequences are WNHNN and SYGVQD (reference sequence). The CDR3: CASSWRPGEQFF. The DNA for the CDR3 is TGCGCCAGCAGCTGGAGACCGGGGGAGCAGTTCTTC.

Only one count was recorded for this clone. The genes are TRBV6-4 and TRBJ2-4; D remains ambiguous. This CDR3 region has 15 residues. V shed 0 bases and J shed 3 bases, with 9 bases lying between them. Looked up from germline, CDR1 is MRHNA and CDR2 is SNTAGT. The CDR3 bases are TGTGCCAGCAGTGACTCGAGCAGGCTCAAAAACATTCAGTACTTC. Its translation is CASSDSSRLKNIQYF.

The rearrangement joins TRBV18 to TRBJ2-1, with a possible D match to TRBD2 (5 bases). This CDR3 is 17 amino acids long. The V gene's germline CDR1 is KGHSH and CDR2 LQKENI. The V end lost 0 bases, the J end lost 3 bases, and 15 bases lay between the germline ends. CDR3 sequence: CASSPPVRAEHYNEQFF. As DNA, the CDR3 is TGTGCCAGCTCACCACCGGTCAGAGCGGAGCACTACAATGAGCAGTTCTTC.

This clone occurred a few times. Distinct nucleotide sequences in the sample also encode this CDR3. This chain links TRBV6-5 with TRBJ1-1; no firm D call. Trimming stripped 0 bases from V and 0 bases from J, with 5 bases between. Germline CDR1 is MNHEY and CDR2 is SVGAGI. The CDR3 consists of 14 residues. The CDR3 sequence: CASSYSRLNTEAFF. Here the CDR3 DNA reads TGTGCCAGCAGTTACTCGAGACTGAACACTGAAGCTTTCTTT.

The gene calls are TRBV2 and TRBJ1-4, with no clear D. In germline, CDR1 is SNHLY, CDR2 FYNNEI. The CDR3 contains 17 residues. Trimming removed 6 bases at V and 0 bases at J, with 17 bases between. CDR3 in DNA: TGTGCCAGCAGGGCGGGTCGACGAAGTGCAACTAATGAAAAACTGTTTTTT. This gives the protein CASRAGRRSATNEKLFF. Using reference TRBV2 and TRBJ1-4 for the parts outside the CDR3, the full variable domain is EPEVTQTPSHQVTQMGQEVILRCVPISNHLYFYWYRQILGQKVEFLVSFYNNEISEKSEIFDDQFSVERPDGSNFTLKIRSTKLEDSAMYFCASRAGRRSATNEKLFFGSGTQLSVL.